Included here is one T cell receptor (beta chain) sequence, with context. V shed 4 bases and J 3 bases; nucleotides not matched to a gene: 11. CDR3 size: 16 residues. Germline lookup yields CDR1 MNHEY and CDR2 SMNVEV (reference sequence). This record comes from a study of blood T cell repertoires in COVID-19. Study information: COVID-19 samples collected from the United States, Italy and Spain covered acute and convalescent phases. PBMCs, B-cell-depleted T cells, or T cells provided the cDNA or gDNA that made up the material.

In the source study's methods: Nucleated cell counts were estimated from reference gene primer amplification. Data came from immunoSEQ multiplex PCR; TCRdb stores just in-frame clones and leaves some out. That table furnishes V, J and clone size, whereas the DNA furnished D and trimming. The sample consists of 70,000 or so clones, roughly 90% of them appearing once. The specimen was peripheral blood. This clonotype was sampled from a human donor in a cohort sampled during active COVID-19. J is TRBJ2-7 and V is TRBV27, with TRBD1 matching 8 bases. CDR3 coding DNA: TGTGCCAGCAGTTCGTCGACAGGGGAGGTAGACTACGAGCAGTACTTC. It yields the protein CASSSSTGEVDYEQYF.